What follows are 9 T cell receptor beta chains derived from one specimen sequenced in a study of response to subunit inactivated influenza vaccine. TCRdb reanalysed the RT-PCR reads using MiXCR and keeps one entry per CDR3 protein. The sample carries 600,000 to 850,000 distinct CDR3 sequences, 13% to 15% recorded once. Material: PBMCs from blood, obtained approximately 15 days before vaccination. The receptors come from a man in his fifties or sixties who received an inactivated influenza vaccine.

The chain couples TRBV4-1 to TRBJ2-7, with D tentatively TRBD2 (6 bases). In germline, CDR1 is MGHRA, CDR2 YSYEKL. The CDR3 is made up of 14 amino acids. The ends were cut back, 4 bases at V and 2 bases at J, with 12 bases in the middle. The CDR3 spells CASSLIAEAYEQYF. The CDR3 nucleotides are TGCGCCAGCAGCCTAATAGCGGAAGCCTACGAGCAGTACTTC.

A few counts support this clonotype. The chain links TRBV29-1 to TRBJ2-1; TRBD2 matches at 8 bases. Germline CDR1 reads SQVTM; CDR2 reads ANQGSEA. CDR3 length: 15 amino acids. J was trimmed by 1 base and V by 2 bases; bases with no gene match: 4. CDR3 protein: CSVERGLESYNEQFF. In nucleotides, the CDR3 is TGCAGCGTTGAAAGGGGACTAGAATCCTACAATGAGCAGTTCTTC.

In this sample, this clonotype turned up once. This chain joins TRBV4-1 and TRBJ2-7, with D maybe TRBD1 (6 bases). The CDR3 runs 14 residues. Trimming stripped 4 bases from V and 0 bases from J, with 10 bases between. Germline V lookup: CDR1 MGHRA, CDR2 YSYEKL. DNA for the CDR3: TGCGCCAGCAGCCGCCTGACAGGCTCCTACGAGCAGTACTTC. It is translated as CASSRLTGSYEQYF.

V is TRBV4-1 and J is TRBJ1-1, with D tentatively TRBD1 (5 bases). The CDR3 consists of 16 residues. The ends were cut back, 1 base at V and 6 bases at J, with 18 bases in the middle. Germline CDR1 and CDR2: MGHRA and YSYEKL. The CDR3 region has the DNA TGCGCCAGCAGCCAAGGGGTTGTCGGGGGGATGGCTGAAGCTTTCTTT. As protein: CASSQGVVGGMAEAFF.

This clonotype was counted only a few times. This chain uses TRBV4-1 with TRBJ1-4; unclear D gene. The V gene's germline CDR1 is MGHRA and CDR2 YSYEKL. The CDR3 sequence is 14 residues long. V lost 1 base to trimming and J lost 5 bases, with 8 bases between them. Here the CDR3 DNA reads TGCGCCAGCAGCCAAGGGCGGTCGAATGAAAAACTGTTTTTT. Protein sequence: CASSQGRSNEKLFF.

The chain combines TRBV5-6 with TRBJ2-5; the match to TRBD1 covers 7 bases. V lost 4 bases, J lost 0 bases, and 3 bases stayed unmatched. The CDR3 spans 14 residues. Germline V lookup: CDR1 SGHDT, CDR2 YYEEEE. The CDR3 sequence is CASSIDRDQETQYF. The CDR3 nucleotides read TGTGCCAGCAGCATAGACAGGGACCAAGAGACCCAGTACTTC.

V gene TRBV20-1 combines with J gene TRBJ2-7; D unresolved. This CDR3 region has 13 residues. Trimming pared 0 bases from V and 4 bases from J, leaving 10 bases between. Germline loops: CDR1 DFQATT, CDR2 SNEGSKA (reference sequence). The CDR3 sequence: CSARDWMGYEQYF. The CDR3 DNA reads TGCAGTGCTAGAGATTGGATGGGGTACGAGCAGTACTTC.

The table lists this clonotype with a few counts. V is TRBV12-3 or TRBV12-4 and J is TRBJ2-1; tentatively, D is TRBD1 (6 bases). Trimming removed 6 bases from V and 5 bases from J, with 17 bases in between. This CDR3 has 15 residues. The CDR3, as DNA: TGTGCCAGCAGCCCCCGGGACAAGTCCGACAATGAGCAGTTCTTC. Residues: CASSPRDKSDNEQFF.

The J gene is TRBJ2-3, the V gene TRBV11-2; TRBD2 is a possible D gene (7 bases). V was cut by 7 bases and J by 5 bases, with 19 bases left in between. The CDR3 totals 15 residues. Germline CDR1 SGHAT, CDR2 FQNNGV. CDR3 loop: CASNYGGGDGDTQYF. CDR3 DNA sequence: TGTGCCAGCAACTATGGGGGGGGCGATGGAGATACGCAGTATTTT.